This T cell receptor beta chain was found in a study of blood T cell repertoires in COVID-19. Profiled with immunoSEQ multiplex PCR; TCRdb holds only in-frame clones, not every one. The sample has 90,000 to 150,000 clones; 85% are singletons. Per germline, CDR1 MNHEY and CDR2 SVGAGI. The CDR3 length is 12 residues. Between the trimmed V and J ends, which lost 6 bases and 5 bases, there was a span of 8 bases. The clonotype comes from a man in his 60s with acute or convalescent COVID-19. The sequenced sample consisted of peripheral blood. J is TRBJ2-1 and V is TRBV6-5; maybe TRBD2 (5 bases). The CDR3 region is CASRRTDNEQFF. CDR3 nucleotides: TGTGCCAGCAGGAGGACTGACAATGAGCAGTTCTTC.